This T cell receptor beta chain appears in the sequencing data of a study of identical twins. From germline, CDR1 is SGHRS and CDR2 YFSETQ. The CDR3 is 16 residues long. Unmatched junction bases numbered 9, after V lost 7 bases and J lost 2 bases. In TCRdb, the 5' RACE reads were re-called with MiXCR into one record per CDR3 protein. The data show 200,000 to 250,000 distinct CDR3 sequences, approximately 7% seen once. Broader study findings: Fewer insertions characterized abundant cord blood beta clonotypes, whereas memory repertoires showed none.

This clonotype has ten or more counts. The target antigen is unknown. The sample was also linked to a second study, of yellow fever vaccine responses in identical twins. This second study notes: Twins reportedly appeared to share part of their vaccine T cell response while keeping part individual.

The sample was memory (CD45RO+) T cells sorted from blood. The chain recombines TRBV5-1 with TRBJ2-1, with 10 positions matching TRBD2. This receptor was identified in a woman aged 18-30 years in good health. CDR3 in amino acids: CASGRTSGTTYNEQFF. The CDR3 DNA is TGCGCCAGCGGCCGGACTAGCGGAACTACCTACAATGAGCAGTTCTTC.